The 9 T cell receptor beta chains presented below share a single source sample, sequenced in a study of preoperative IRX-2 immunotherapy in early breast cancer. Regarding treatment: preoperative locoregional IRX-2 cytokine immunotherapy. Repertoires were generated with immunoSEQ multiplex PCR, while TCRdb's copy carries only in-frame clones and drops some. The table shows 40,000 to 50,000 clones, with about 80% occurring only once. The material sequenced was tumor tissue, taken after IRX-2 immunotherapy. These receptors were taken from a human donor with breast cancer.

This sequence joins TRBV5-1 and TRBJ1-3, with TRBD1 matching over 7 bases. This CDR3 is built from 14 residues. Germline V CDR1 and CDR2: SGHRS, YFSETQ. V lost 0 bases, J lost 7 bases, and 4 bases stayed unmatched. The CDR3 DNA follows: TGCGCCAGCAGCTTGGTTTCAGGGGGTAACACCATATATTTT. Translated: CASSLVSGGNTIYF.

V is TRBV18 and J is TRBJ2-5, with a weak D call TRBD1 (5 bases). The CDR3 sequence is 14 residues long. V lost 2 bases to trimming and J lost 4 bases, with 11 bases between them. Per the germline V gene, CDR1 is KGHSH and CDR2 is LQKENI. In DNA form, the CDR3 reads TGTGCCAGCTCACCAAATGGCAGGGCAGAGACCCAGTACTTC. It codes for CASSPNGRAETQYF.

This clone was observed a handful of times. V usage is TRBV9 and J usage is TRBJ2-1, with TRBD2 identical over 8 bases. The length of the CDR3 is 13 residues. Germline V gene lookup returns CDR1 SGDLS and CDR2 YYNGEE. V gave up 5 bases and J gave up 5 bases; unmatched junction bases: 3. As DNA, the CDR3 is TGTGCCAGCAGTCGACTAGCGAACAATGAGCAGTTCTTC. Protein: CASSRLANNEQFF.

The genes are TRBV6-8 and TRBJ2-7, with unresolved D. Per germline, CDR1 MNHGY and CDR2 SAAAGT. The length of the CDR3 is 12 residues. The ends were cut back, 9 bases at V and 5 bases at J, with 14 bases in the middle. CDR3 DNA: TGTGCCAGTAGCCGGAGCAACCACGAGCAGTACTTC. Encoded protein: CASSRSNHEQYF.

This clone was recorded many times. This sequence joins TRBV11-3 and TRBJ1-5; no clear D gene. Trimming removed 3 bases from V and 5 bases from J, with 11 bases in between. Germline loops: CDR1 SGHNT, CDR2 YENEEA. The CDR3 is made up of 14 amino acids. In DNA, the CDR3 is TGTGCCAGCAGCTTGGGAAGGTATGATCAGCCCCAGCATTTT. Translating gives CASSLGRYDQPQHF.

The V call is TRBV10-2, the J call TRBJ2-1, with 10 bases that match TRBD2. With V trimmed by 7 bases and J by 5 bases, 8 bases remained unmatched. CDR1 and CDR2 (germline): WSHSY, SAAADI. CDR3 size: 15 residues. CDR3 region: CASTRGLAKNNEQFF. CDR3 DNA sequence: TGCGCCAGCACGAGGGGACTAGCGAAGAACAATGAGCAGTTCTTC.

The CDR3 here is CASSTSGTVRDTQYF. The CDR3 DNA reads TGCGCCAGCAGCACCTCCGGGACTGTCAGGGATACGCAGTATTTT. The chain is built from TRBV5-1 and TRBJ2-3, with D tentatively TRBD2 (6 bases). V was pared by 4 bases and J by 6 bases, with 18 bases between. The germline gives CDR1 SGHRS, CDR2 YFSETQ. The CDR3 loop spans 15 amino acids.

The V and J genes are TRBV6-8 and TRBJ2-1, with a weak D call TRBD2 (6 bases). The CDR3 is 13 residues long. Germline V lookup: CDR1 MNHGY, CDR2 SAAAGT. V lost 8 bases to trimming and J lost 8 bases, with 16 bases between them. The CDR3 sequence is CASGGTPRDEQFF. CDR3 DNA: TGTGCCAGCGGGGGGACTCCGAGGGATGAGCAGTTCTTC.

The rearrangement links TRBV19 to TRBJ1-5, with D unclear. The CDR3 contains 14 residues. V lost 8 bases, J lost 5 bases, and 16 bases lay in between. CDR1 is LNHDA and CDR2 is SQIVND in the germline V gene (reference sequence). The CDR3 DNA reads as TGTGCCAGTGAGGCACGGGTTTCCTATCAGCCCCAGCATTTT. Protein: CASEARVSYQPQHF. The variable domain in full, with the rest retrieved from reference TRBV19 and TRBJ1-5, is DGGITQSPKYLFRKEGQNVTLSCEQNLNHDAMYWYRQDPGQGLRLIYYSQIVNDFQKGDIAEGYSVSREKKESFPLTVTSAQKNPTAFYLCASEARVSYQPQHFGDGTRLSIL.